The 15 T cell receptor beta chains below all came from one sample that was sequenced in a study of shared clonotypes between healthy human individuals. Profiled with immunoSEQ multiplex PCR; TCRdb holds only in-frame clones, not every one. The sample lists some 1.4 million clones, around 95% occurring once. Sequencing was done on a sample of naive CD4+ T cells sorted from blood. Subset of the sample: CD45RA+ positively selected. The receptors were sampled from a man aged 25-45 years in good health.

The chain employs TRBV5-1 and TRBJ1-4; D remains ambiguous. The CDR3 runs 14 residues. The germline V gene encodes CDR1 SGHRS and CDR2 YFSETQ. The ends were cut back, 2 bases at V and 6 bases at J, with 11 bases in the middle. The CDR3 sequence: CASSFLVEDEKLFF. CDR3 coding DNA: TGCGCCAGCAGCTTTCTTGTGGAGGATGAAAAACTGTTTTTT.

V gene TRBV7-8 combines with J gene TRBJ1-5; tentatively, D is TRBD1 (5 bases). The V and J ends lost 3 bases and 4 bases respectively, with 16 bases between them. Germline V lookup: CDR1 SGHVS, CDR2 FQNEAQ. This CDR3 region has 16 residues. The CDR3, as DNA: TGTGCCAGCAGCTTTCTTCCCTCCGGGACGAATCAGCCCCAGCATTTT. Its translation: CASSFLPSGTNQPQHF.

The chain couples TRBV28 to TRBJ2-1; TRBD2 agrees at 11 bases. V lost 1 base, J lost 4 bases, and 6 bases stayed unmatched. The CDR3 runs to 17 residues. Germline values: CDR1 MDHEN, CDR2 SYDVKM. CDR3 sequence reads: CASSLFRLAGFYNEQFF. For the CDR3, the DNA is TGTGCCAGCAGTTTATTTCGACTAGCGGGATTTTACAATGAGCAGTTCTTC.

V gene TRBV6-4 combines with J gene TRBJ2-7, with TRBD2 matching 15 bases. After removal of 6 bases from V and 0 bases from J, the junction contained 6 bases not matched to a gene. Germline V gives CDR1 MRHNA, CDR2 SNTAGT. The CDR3 runs 17 residues. This CDR3 reads CASRGTSGRRSSYEQYF. CDR3 sequence (DNA): TGTGCCAGCAGGGGGACTAGCGGGAGGAGGAGCTCCTACGAGCAGTACTTC.

This chain connects TRBV14 to TRBJ1-2, with 7 bases that match TRBD1. The CDR3 runs to 16 residues. CDR1 and CDR2 (germline): SGHDN, FVKESK. V lost 4 bases and J lost 5; bases outside the gene matches: 13. The CDR3 region has the DNA TGTGCCAGCAGCCCAATGCGTGACAGGGTTGGATATGGCTACACCTTC. Translation: CASSPMRDRVGYGYTF. Filled out from reference TRBV14 and TRBJ1-2, the complete variable domain reads EAGVTQFPSHSVIEKGQTVTLRCDPISGHDNLYWYRRVMGKEIKFLLHFVKESKQDESGMPNNRFLAERTGGTYSTLKVQPAELEDSGVYFCASSPMRDRVGYGYTFGSGTRLTVV.

This clone was counted a single time. This chain links TRBV19 with TRBJ2-3; D remains unclear. Trimming pared 5 bases from V and 2 bases from J, leaving 11 bases between. This CDR3 comprises 14 residues. The germline V gene has CDR1 LNHDA and CDR2 SQIVND (reference sequence). The CDR3 spells CASSHWQSTDTQYF. The DNA for the CDR3 is TGTGCCAGTAGTCACTGGCAGTCCACAGATACGCAGTATTTT.

V and J are TRBV5-1 and TRBJ2-1, with 8 bases fitting TRBD2. The CDR3 has 13 amino acids. Germline values: CDR1 SGHRS, CDR2 YFSETQ. Trimming at V came to 4 bases and at J to 7 bases, leaving 4 bases not matched to a gene. The DNA of the CDR3 is TGCGCCAGCAGCACGGGAGGGCCTAATGAGCAGTTCTTC. This gives the protein CASSTGGPNEQFF. The full variable domain, with the rest looked up from reference TRBV5-1 and TRBJ2-1, is KAGVTQTPRYLIKTRGQQVTLSCSPISGHRSVSWYQQTPGQGLQFLFEYFSETQRNKGNFPGRFSGRQFSNSRSEMNVSTLELGDSALYLCASSTGGPNEQFFGPGTRLTVL.

CDR3 region: CASSLRLAGLNEQFF. CDR3 DNA sequence: TGTGCCAGCAGCTTAAGACTAGCGGGACTAAATGAGCAGTTCTTC. The chain recombines TRBV7-3 with TRBJ2-1; 11 bases map to TRBD2. V was clipped by 1 base and J by 7 bases; unmatched bases: 3. The CDR3 length is 15 residues. Germline lookup yields CDR1 SGHTA and CDR2 FQGTGA.

The chain uses TRBV28 and TRBJ2-7, with 7 bases aligning to TRBD1. V dropped 6 bases and J dropped 4; count of bases not matched to a gene: 12. CDR1 is MDHEN and CDR2 is SYDVKM in the germline V gene. The CDR3 sequence is 15 residues long. For the CDR3, the DNA is TGTGCCAGCAGGCCATCACAGGGGTATGGATACGAGCAGTACTTC. It yields the protein CASRPSQGYGYEQYF. Filled out from reference TRBV28 and TRBJ2-7, the complete variable domain reads DVKVTQSSRYLVKRTGEKVFLECVQDMDHENMFWYRQDPGLGLRLIYFSYDVKMKEKGDIPEGYSVSREKKERFSLILESASTNQTSMYLCASRPSQGYGYEQYFGPGTRLTVT.

In regard to this clone: Other DNA variants within this sample encode the same CDR3. The rearrangement links TRBV5-1 to TRBJ2-7; D might be TRBD2 (6 bases). V shed 2 bases and J shed 6 bases, with 9 bases lying between them. The V gene's germline CDR1 is SGHRS and CDR2 YFSETQ. CDR3 length equals 12 residues. The CDR3: CASSLGGVEQYF. The CDR3 DNA reads TGCGCCAGCAGCTTAGGAGGGGTCGAGCAGTACTTC.

The chain employs TRBV29-1 and TRBJ2-1, with 8 bases identical to TRBD2. The germline V gene has CDR1 SQVTM and CDR2 ANQGSEA. With V trimmed by 8 bases and J by 9 bases, 9 bases remained unmatched. CDR3 length: 12 amino acids. This chain's CDR3 is CSSLAGYGEQFF. The CDR3 nucleotides read TGCAGCTCGCTAGCGGGTTACGGTGAGCAGTTCTTC.

The chain uses TRBV7-8 and TRBJ1-6; TRBD1 is a possible D gene (6 bases). The CDR3 is 16 amino acids. Germline values: CDR1 SGHVS, CDR2 FQNEAQ. Trimming took 1 base from V and 11 from J, leaving 18 bases between them. The CDR3 DNA reads TGTGCCAGCAGCTTAGAAGTTCAGGGGATGGGGCCACCCCTCCACTTT. Amino acids: CASSLEVQGMGPPLHF.

With regard to this clone: The identical CDR3 is also encoded by other nucleotide sequences in the sample. CDR3: CASSPGQGAYEQYF. DNA of the CDR3: TGCGCCAGCAGCCCCGGACAGGGAGCCTACGAGCAGTACTTC. The rearrangement joins TRBV5-1 to TRBJ2-7, with TRBD1 matching 8 bases. V gave up 4 bases and J gave up 2 bases; unmatched junction bases: 5. Germline CDR1 SGHRS, CDR2 YFSETQ. The CDR3 has 14 amino acids.

The chain couples TRBV6-1 to TRBJ1-1; D is unresolved. Germline loops: CDR1 MNHNS, CDR2 SASEGT. V lost 6 bases and J 1 base, leaving 9 bases between the germline ends. The CDR3 sequence is 13 residues long. CDR3: CASRGGGNTEAFF. The CDR3, as DNA: TGTGCCAGCAGGGGAGGTGGGAACACTGAAGCTTTCTTT.

The chain employs TRBV14 and TRBJ2-7; a weak D match, TRBD2 (6 bases). Germline values: CDR1 SGHDN, CDR2 FVKESK. The CDR3 runs to 15 residues. The V and J ends lost 0 bases and 2 bases respectively, with 11 bases between them. CDR3 in DNA: TGTGCCAGCAGCCAAGAACTTGGCGGGACCTACGAGCAGTACTTC. This sequence encodes CASSQELGGTYEQYF.